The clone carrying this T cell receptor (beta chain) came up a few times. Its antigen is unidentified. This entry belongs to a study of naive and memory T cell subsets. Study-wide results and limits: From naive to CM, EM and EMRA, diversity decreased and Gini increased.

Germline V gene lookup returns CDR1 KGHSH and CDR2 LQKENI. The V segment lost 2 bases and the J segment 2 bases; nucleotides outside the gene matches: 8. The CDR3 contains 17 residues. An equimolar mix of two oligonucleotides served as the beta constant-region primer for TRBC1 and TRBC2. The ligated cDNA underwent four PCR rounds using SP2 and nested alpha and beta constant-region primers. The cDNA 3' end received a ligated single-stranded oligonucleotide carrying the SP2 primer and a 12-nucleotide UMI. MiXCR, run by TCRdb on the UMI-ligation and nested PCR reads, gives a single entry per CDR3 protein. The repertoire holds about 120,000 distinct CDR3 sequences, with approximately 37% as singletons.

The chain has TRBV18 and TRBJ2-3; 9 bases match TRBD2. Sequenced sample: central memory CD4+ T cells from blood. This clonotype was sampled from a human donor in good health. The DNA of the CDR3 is TGTGCCAGCTCACCAATGCCTAGCGGGATCTTCACAGATACGCAGTATTTT. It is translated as CASSPMPSGIFTDTQYF.